This T cell receptor (beta chain) stems from a study of T cell repertoires in cytomegalovirus infection. This clonotype came up a few times. Its antigen remains unknown. The V gene's germline CDR1 is SEHNR and CDR2 FQNEAQ (reference sequence). The CDR3 spans 18 residues. The junction had 16 bases not matched to a gene; V was cut back by 4 bases and J by 6 bases. TCRdb called the reads again in MiXCR, with one record for every CDR3 protein. In the table there are roughly 730,000 distinct CDR3 sequences, approximately 33% of which are singletons. The sequencing here drew on cultured PBMCs, taken from culture after CMV antigen stimulation. The TCR comes from a human donor in good health (CMV status not recorded). Some clones in this sample may be carry-over from other donors' samples. The chain joins TRBV7-9 to TRBJ2-2, with TRBD2 matching 8 bases. DNA for the CDR3: TGTGCCAGCAGCTCCCCCACTGGCGGGAGGCTCGGAGCCGGGGAGCTGTTTTTT. Amino acids: CASSSPTGGRLGAGELFF.